Here is one T cell receptor beta chain with its context. Its antigen is unknown. This sample was included in a study of cytomegalovirus exposure and HLA in healthy donors. The CDR3 has 13 residues. The germline gives CDR1 GTSNPN, CDR2 SVGIG (reference sequence). Whole-study results and caveats: Three CMV-associated chains were confirmed in vitro to be specific for CMV antigens. A later analysis reportedly found that, within productive TCRs, an Asian-associated ancestry cluster had fewer N-insertions than the mean observed across the approximately 670 donors. Per published reports, the classifier diagnosed cytomegalovirus status with high specificity and sensitivity.

Both 60 Vbeta primers and 13 Jbeta primers went into the PCR. Authors' methods: It was a later analysis that counted some 80 million unique TCR beta chains, of which roughly 10 million were shared. Clones were sequenced by immunoSEQ multiplex PCR, and TCRdb holds only the in-frame ones, with some missing. V and J calls and clone size are copied from that table; D and trimming were computed from the DNA. This sample has 180,000 or so clones, with 70% to 80% found just once. The sequenced material came from PBMCs. The chain carries TRBV30 and TRBJ2-5; D not certain. The J call may be in error: the DNA end matches TRBJ2-7 better. This receptor was obtained from a female donor in good health and CMV-seronegative. The CDR3 DNA follows: TGTGCCTGGAGTGTATACAGCCTCTACGAGCAGTACTTC. Translating gives CAWSVYSLYEQYF.